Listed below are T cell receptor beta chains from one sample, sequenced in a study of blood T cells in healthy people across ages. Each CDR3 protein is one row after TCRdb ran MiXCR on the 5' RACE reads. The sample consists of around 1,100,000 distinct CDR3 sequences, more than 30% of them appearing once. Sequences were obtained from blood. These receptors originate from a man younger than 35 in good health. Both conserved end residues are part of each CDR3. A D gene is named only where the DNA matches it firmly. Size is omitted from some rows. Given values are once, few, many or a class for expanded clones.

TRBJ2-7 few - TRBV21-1 CASSKGECRPRRETEQYF TGTGCCAGCAGCAAAGGGGAGTGTCGCCCGCGTCGGGAAACCGAGCAGTACTTC
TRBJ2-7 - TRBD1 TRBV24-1 CATSDSGTGGYNEQYF TGTGCCACCAGTGATTCCGGGACAGGGGGCTACAATGAGCAGTACTTC
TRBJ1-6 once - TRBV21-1 CASSKVGSNRSPLHF TGTGCCAGCAGCAAAGTGGGCAGTAATCGTTCACCCCTCCACTTT
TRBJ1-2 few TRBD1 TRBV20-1 CSARTGQGDGYTF TGCAGTGCGAGAACGGGACAGGGAGACGGCTACACCTTC
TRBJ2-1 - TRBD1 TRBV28 CASVAGGFSGEQFF TGTGCCAGCGTTGCAGGGGGTTTTAGTGGTGAGCAGTTCTTC
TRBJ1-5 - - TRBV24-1 CATSGAQGPKHF TGTGCCACCAGTGGTGCCCAGGGACCGAAGCATTTT
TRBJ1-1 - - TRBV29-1 CSVGESGWENTEAFF TGCAGCGTTGGGGAGTCAGGGTGGGAGAACACTGAAGCTTTCTTT
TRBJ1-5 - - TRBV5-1 CASSLAGRLNQPQHF TGCGCCAGCAGCTTGGCCGGCAGGCTCAATCAGCCCCAGCATTTT
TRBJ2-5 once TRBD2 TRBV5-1 CASSSSGTLQETQYF TGCGCCAGCAGCTCTAGCGGAACCTTGCAAGAGACCCAGTACTTC
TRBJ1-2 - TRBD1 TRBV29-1 CSARQGLYGYTF TGCAGCGCTCGACAGGGGCTCTATGGCTACACCTTC
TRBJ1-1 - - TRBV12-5 CASGLGQMNTEAFF TGTGCTAGTGGTTTGGGGCAGATGAACACTGAAGCTTTCTTT
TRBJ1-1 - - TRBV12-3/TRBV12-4 CASSFAVTEAFF TGTGCCAGCAGTTTTGCGGTCACTGAAGCTTTCTTT
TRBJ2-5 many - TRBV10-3 CAISENSNQETQYF TGTGCCATCAGTGAGAATTCCAACCAAGAGACCCAGTACTTC
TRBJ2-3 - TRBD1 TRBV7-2 CASSFDRASPSTDTQYF TGTGCCAGCAGCTTCGACAGGGCGAGCCCTAGCACAGATACGCAGTATTTT
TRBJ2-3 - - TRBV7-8 CASSQDGGTQYF TGTGCCAGCAGCCAGGATGGCGGTACGCAGTATTTT
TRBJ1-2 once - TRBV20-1 CSPMSGSGYTF TGCAGCCCCATGTCGGGCAGCGGCTACACCTTC
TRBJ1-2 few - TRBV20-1 CSASADGYTF TGCAGTGCTAGCGCGGATGGCTACACCTTC
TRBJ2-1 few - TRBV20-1 CSADYLGEQFF TGCAGTGCTGACTACCTTGGGGAGCAGTTCTTC
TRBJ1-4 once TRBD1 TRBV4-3 CASSLTSGGQGNEKLFF TGCGCCAGCAGCCTTACCTCAGGGGGACAGGGTAATGAAAAACTGTTTTTT
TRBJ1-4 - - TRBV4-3 CASSPAFGGSANEKLFF TGCGCCAGCAGCCCAGCGTTCGGGGGGTCAGCTAATGAAAAACTGTTTTTT
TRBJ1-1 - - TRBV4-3 CASSQAVGAEAFF TGCGCCAGCAGCCAAGCGGTGGGGGCTGAAGCTTTCTTT
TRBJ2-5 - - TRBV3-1 CASSQDMAETQYF TGTGCCAGCAGCCAAGATATGGCGGAGACCCAGTACTTC
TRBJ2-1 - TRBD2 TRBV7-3 CASSPGTNQETQFF TGTGCCAGCAGCCCCGGGACTAATCAAGAGACCCAGTTCTTC
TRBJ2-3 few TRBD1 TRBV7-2 CASSLLKDRGTDTQYF TGTGCCAGCAGCTTATTAAAGGACAGGGGGACAGATACGCAGTATTTT
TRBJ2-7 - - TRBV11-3 CASSSGKVAVYEQYF TGTGCCAGCAGCTCCGGGAAGGTAGCGGTGTACGAGCAGTACTTC
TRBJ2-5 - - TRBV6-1 CASSSTFQETQYF TGTGCCAGCAGTTCCACTTTCCAAGAGACCCAGTACTTC
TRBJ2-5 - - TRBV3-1 CASSQDPTGKETQYF TGTGCCAGCAGCCAAGATCCGACGGGGAAAGAGACCCAGTACTTC